This TCR beta chain was recovered during a study of T cell responses to AZD1222 COVID-19 vaccine. Study conclusions and caveats: Spike-wide coverage was observed for vaccine-associated CD4 TCRs, with dominant responses at 160-218 and 743-854. Only six or seven AZD1222 recipients were seropositive at baseline.

This CDR3 is 15 amino acids long. Trimming took off 3 bases at V and 2 bases at J, with 10 bases between the two ends. In germline, CDR1 is KGHSH, CDR2 LQKENI. The assay was immunoSEQ multiplex PCR, and TCRdb's table has in-frame clones only and misses some. The profile shows about 120,000 clones, about 90% of them singletons. In the case of this clone: The antigen remains undetermined.

Sequenced here: peripheral blood, sampled on day 0 of AZD1222 vaccination. This chain joins TRBV18 and TRBJ1-4; a possible D gene is TRBD1 (5 bases). This TCR was recovered from an adult in good health. The CDR3 nucleotides are TGTGCCAGCTCACCCGGGGCAACTACTAATGAAAAACTGTTTTTT. This sequence encodes CASSPGATTNEKLFF.